The present T cell receptor (beta chain) was sequenced within a study of blood T cell repertoires in COVID-19. Study overall: In each case, the material was cDNA or gDNA derived from T cells, B-cell-depleted T cells, or PBMCs.

V was trimmed by 2 bases and J by 4 bases, leaving 8 bases between them. The CDR3 is made up of 13 amino acids. The germline CDR1 and CDR2 sequences are MNHEY and SVGEGT. In the original analysis: Researchers report that nucleated cell counts were estimated from reference gene primer amplification. Using immunoSEQ multiplex PCR, the repertoire was profiled, and TCRdb retains in-frame clones only, with some absent. D and trimming were read from the DNA, whereas the V and J calls and clone size are those reported in that table. The table has about 61,000 clones, about 86% seen once; the top ten hold about 14%. This clone came up once.

V and J are TRBV6-2 or TRBV6-3 and TRBJ1-1; D call uncertain. Sequences were obtained from peripheral blood. This receptor was identified in a human donor in a cohort sampled during active COVID-19. CDR3 DNA sequence: TGTGCCAGCAGTTACAGGAGCAGCACTGAAGCTTTCTTT. This gives the protein CASSYRSSTEAFF.